This paragraph reports one T cell receptor (beta chain). Germline V gives CDR1 GTSNPN, CDR2 SVGIG (reference sequence). The CDR3 contains 16 residues. The trim removed 1 base at V and 3 bases at J, leaving 8 bases unmatched. The protocol was immunoSEQ multiplex PCR, while the TCRdb copy is restricted to in-frame clones and leaves out a portion. Here the sample spans approximately 62,000 clones, roughly 87% being singletons. This entry is derived from a study of OX40 agonist ivuxolimab in advanced cancers. Overall study: Three patients got partial responses; one had hepatocellular carcinoma and two had cutaneous melanoma.

Autoimmune disease history or systemic immunosuppression excluded patients. The sample consisted of CD4+ or CD8+ T cells sorted from blood, taken in a trial of the OX40 agonist ivuxolimab. The sequence derives from an adult with an advanced solid tumor such as melanoma, head and neck, liver or kidney cancer. The genes are TRBV30 and TRBJ2-7, with 11 bases identical to TRBD1. CDR3 sequence: CAWSGAGTGGIYEQYF. In DNA form, the CDR3 reads TGTGCCTGGAGTGGAGCCGGGACAGGGGGAATCTACGAGCAGTACTTC.